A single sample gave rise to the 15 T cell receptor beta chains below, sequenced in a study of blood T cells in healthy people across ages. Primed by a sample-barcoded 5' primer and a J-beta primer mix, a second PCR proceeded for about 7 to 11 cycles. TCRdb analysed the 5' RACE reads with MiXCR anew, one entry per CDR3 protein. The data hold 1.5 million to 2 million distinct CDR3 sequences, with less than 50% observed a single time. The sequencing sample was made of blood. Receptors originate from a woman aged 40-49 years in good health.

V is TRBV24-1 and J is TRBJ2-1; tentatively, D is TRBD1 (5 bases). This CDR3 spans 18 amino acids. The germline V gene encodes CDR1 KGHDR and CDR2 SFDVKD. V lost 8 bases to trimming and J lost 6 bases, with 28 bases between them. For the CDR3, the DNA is TGTGCCACCACCCATTGTGGGGCTACAAGCGTCGTATGCAATGAGCAGTTCTTC. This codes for CATTHCGATSVVCNEQFF.

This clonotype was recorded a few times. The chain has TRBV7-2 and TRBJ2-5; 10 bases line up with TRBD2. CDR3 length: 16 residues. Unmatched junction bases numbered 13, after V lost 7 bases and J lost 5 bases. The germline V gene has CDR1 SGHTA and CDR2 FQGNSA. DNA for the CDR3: TGTGCCAGCACCCTAAGCGGGGGGGCTTATGGCGAGACCCAGTACTTC. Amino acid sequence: CASTLSGGAYGETQYF. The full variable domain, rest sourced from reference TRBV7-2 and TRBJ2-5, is GAGVSQSPSNKVTEKGKDVELRCDPISGHTALYWYRQSLGQGLEFLIYFQGNSAPDKSGLPSDRFSAERTGGSVSTLTIQRTQQEDSAVYLCASTLSGGAYGETQYFGPGTRLLVL.

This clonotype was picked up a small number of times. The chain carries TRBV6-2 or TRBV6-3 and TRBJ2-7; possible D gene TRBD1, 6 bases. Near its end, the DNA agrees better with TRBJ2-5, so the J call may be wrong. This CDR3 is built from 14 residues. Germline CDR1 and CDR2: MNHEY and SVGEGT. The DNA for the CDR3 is TGTGCCAGCAGTCCATTGACAGGTGAAGAGACCCAGTACTTC. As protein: CASSPLTGEETQYF.

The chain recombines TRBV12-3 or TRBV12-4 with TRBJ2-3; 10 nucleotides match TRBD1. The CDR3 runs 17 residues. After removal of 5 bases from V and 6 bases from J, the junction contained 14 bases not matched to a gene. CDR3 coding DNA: TGTGCCAGCAGTCGAGGTTATAGGACAGGGGGATCGGATACGCAGTATTTT. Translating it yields CASSRGYRTGGSDTQYF.

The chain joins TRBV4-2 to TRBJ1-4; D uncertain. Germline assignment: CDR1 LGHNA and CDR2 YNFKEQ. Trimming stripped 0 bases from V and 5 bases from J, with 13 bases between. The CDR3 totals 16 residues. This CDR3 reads CASSQDPRRTNEKLFF. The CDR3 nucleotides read TGTGCCAGCAGCCAAGATCCCCGGCGGACGAATGAAAAACTGTTTTTT.

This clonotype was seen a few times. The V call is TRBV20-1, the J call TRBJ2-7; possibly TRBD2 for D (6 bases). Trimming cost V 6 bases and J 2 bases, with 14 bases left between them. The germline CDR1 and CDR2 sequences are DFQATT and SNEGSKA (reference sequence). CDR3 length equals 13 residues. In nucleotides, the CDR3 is TGCAGTGCCGCCGGGACTTTTCCCTACGAGCAGTACTTC. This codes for CSAAGTFPYEQYF.

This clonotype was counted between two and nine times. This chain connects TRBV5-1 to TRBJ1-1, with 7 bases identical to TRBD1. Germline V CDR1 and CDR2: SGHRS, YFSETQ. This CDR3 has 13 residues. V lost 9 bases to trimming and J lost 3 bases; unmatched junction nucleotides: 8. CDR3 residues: CATSTGFDTEAFF. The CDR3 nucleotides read TGCGCCACCTCGACAGGGTTCGACACTGAAGCTTTCTTT.

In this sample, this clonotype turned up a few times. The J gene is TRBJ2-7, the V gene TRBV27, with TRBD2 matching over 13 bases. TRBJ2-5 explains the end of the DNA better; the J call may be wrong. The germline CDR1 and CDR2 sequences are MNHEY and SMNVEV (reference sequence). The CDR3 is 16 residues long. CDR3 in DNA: TGTGCCAGCAGTCCGACTAGCGGGGGGATTCGAGAGACCCAGTACTTC. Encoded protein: CASSPTSGGIRETQYF.

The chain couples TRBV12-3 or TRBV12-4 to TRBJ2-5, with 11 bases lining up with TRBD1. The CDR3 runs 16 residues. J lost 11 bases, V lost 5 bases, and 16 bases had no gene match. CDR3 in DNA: TGTGCCAGCAGTGGGGGGGCCGGGACAGGGGGATTCGGGCAGTACTTC. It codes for CASSGGAGTGGFGQYF.

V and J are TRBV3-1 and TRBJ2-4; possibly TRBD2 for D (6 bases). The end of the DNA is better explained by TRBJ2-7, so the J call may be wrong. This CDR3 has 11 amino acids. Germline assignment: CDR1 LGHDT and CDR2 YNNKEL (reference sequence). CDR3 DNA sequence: TGTGCGCGAGGAGGGGTCTACGAGCAGTACTTC. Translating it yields CARGGVYEQYF.

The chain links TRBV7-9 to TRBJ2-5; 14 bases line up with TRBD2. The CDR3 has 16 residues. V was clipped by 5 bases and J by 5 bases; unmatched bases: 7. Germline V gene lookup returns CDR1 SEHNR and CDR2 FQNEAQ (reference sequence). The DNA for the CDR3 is TGTGCCAGCAGCCACGGACTAGCGGGGGGTCCCGAGACCCAGTACTTC. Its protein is CASSHGLAGGPETQYF.

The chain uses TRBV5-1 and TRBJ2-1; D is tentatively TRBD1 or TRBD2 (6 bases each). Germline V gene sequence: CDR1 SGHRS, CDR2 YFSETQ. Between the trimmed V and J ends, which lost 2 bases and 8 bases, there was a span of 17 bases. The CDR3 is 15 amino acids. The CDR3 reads CASSFGSNGGDEQFF. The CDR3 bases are TGCGCCAGCAGCTTTGGTAGTAACGGGGGCGATGAGCAGTTCTTC. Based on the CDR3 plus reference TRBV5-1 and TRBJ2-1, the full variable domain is KAGVTQTPRYLIKTRGQQVTLSCSPISGHRSVSWYQQTPGQGLQFLFEYFSETQRNKGNFPGRFSGRQFSNSRSEMNVSTLELGDSALYLCASSFGSNGGDEQFFGPGTRLTVL.

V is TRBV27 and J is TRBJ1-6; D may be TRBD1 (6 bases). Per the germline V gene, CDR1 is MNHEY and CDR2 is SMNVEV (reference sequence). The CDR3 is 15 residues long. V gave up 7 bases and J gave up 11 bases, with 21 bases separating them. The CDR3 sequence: CASKEWTAPVAPLHF. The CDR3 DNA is TGTGCCAGCAAAGAATGGACAGCCCCCGTCGCACCCCTCCACTTT.

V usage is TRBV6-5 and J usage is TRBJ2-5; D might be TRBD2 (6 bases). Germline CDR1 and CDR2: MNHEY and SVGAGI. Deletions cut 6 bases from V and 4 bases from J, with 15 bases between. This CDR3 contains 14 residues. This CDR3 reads CASSGLSPGETQYF. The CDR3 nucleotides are TGTGCCAGCAGCGGACTATCGCCGGGAGAGACCCAGTACTTC.

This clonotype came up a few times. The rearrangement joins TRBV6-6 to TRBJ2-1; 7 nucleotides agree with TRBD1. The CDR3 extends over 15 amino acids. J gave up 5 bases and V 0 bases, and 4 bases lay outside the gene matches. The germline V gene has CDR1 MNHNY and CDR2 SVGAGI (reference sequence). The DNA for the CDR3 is TGTGCCAGCAGTTACTCCCGGGACAGCAACAATGAGCAGTTCTTC. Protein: CASSYSRDSNNEQFF.